Listed here are 24 T cell receptor beta chains from one sample, sequenced in a study of blood T cell repertoires in COVID-19 (TCRdb year 2020). Libraries came from the immunoSEQ multiplex PCR assay. TCRdb took over this immuneACCESS table, retaining in-frame rearrangements with V and J assigned. Such tables are incomplete; in checked studies, under half of the missing clones stem from an unresolved V gene, and the remainder is unexplained. The sample profile shows over 350,000 clones; roughly nine tenths of them were found once. Almost 2% of the sample lies in the top ten. What was sequenced was PBMCs or T cells enriched from blood (not recorded which). Every receptor here comes from a woman aged 18 to 35 with acute COVID-19.

This clone was seen a few times. The chain joins TRBV7-9 to TRBJ2-7; 7 bases are a match to TRBD2. CDR3 length equals 16 residues. After removal of 1 base from V and 6 bases from J, the junction contained 12 bases not matched to a gene. The V gene's germline CDR1 is SEHNR and CDR2 FQNEAQ (reference sequence). This CDR3 is CASSLGGSGKGSEQYF. CDR3 nucleotide sequence: TGTGCCAGCAGCTTAGGGGGAAGCGGGAAGGGTTCCGAGCAGTACTTC.

V and J are TRBV10-3 and TRBJ1-4, with D uncertain. This CDR3 is 15 amino acids long. CDR1 is ENHRY, CDR2 SYGVKD, per germline. V gave up 7 bases and J gave up 0 bases, with 12 bases separating them. The CDR3 DNA sequence: TGTGCCATCACGGGAACAGACCCAACTAATGAAAAACTGTTTTTT. Protein product: CAITGTDPTNEKLFF.

The genes are TRBV4-3 and TRBJ2-7, with 7 bases that match TRBD1. V gave up 1 base and J gave up 0 bases; unmatched junction bases: 3. The CDR3 is made up of 15 amino acids. Germline V CDR1 and CDR2: LGHNA, YSLEER. The CDR3 sequence is CASSQGTGSSYEQYF. CDR3 coding DNA: TGCGCCAGCAGCCAAGGGACAGGTAGCTCCTACGAGCAGTACTTC.

The J gene is TRBJ2-5, the V gene TRBV2; the match to TRBD1 covers 9 bases. Germline lookup yields CDR1 SNHLY and CDR2 FYNNEI. This CDR3 has 16 amino acids. Trimming took 5 bases from V and 5 from J; bases not matched to a gene: 12. CDR3: CASSQRGQGFWETQYF. CDR3 DNA sequence: TGTGCCAGCAGTCAGCGGGGACAGGGATTCTGGGAGACCCAGTACTTC.

Here the CDR3 reads CATSPAYNSPLHF. DNA for the CDR3: TGTGCCACCAGCCCTGCCTATAATTCACCCCTCCACTTT. The J gene is TRBJ1-6, the V gene TRBV15, with D unresolved. The CDR3 length is 13 residues. Germline V gives CDR1 LNHNV, CDR2 YYDKDF (reference sequence). V lost 5 bases, J lost 2 bases, and 4 bases lay in between.

J is TRBJ1-2 and V is TRBV28, with D possibly being TRBD1 (6 bases). V was cut by 6 bases and J by 9 bases, with 14 bases left in between. CDR1 and CDR2 from the germline V gene are MDHEN and SYDVKM. This CDR3 contains 12 residues. This CDR3 reads CASRIQGWSYTF. In DNA, the CDR3 is TGTGCCAGCAGGATACAGGGTTGGAGCTACACCTTC.

The gene calls are TRBV30 and TRBJ2-1, with D unclear. The CDR3 runs 13 residues. CDR1 and CDR2 (germline): GTSNPN, SVGIG (reference sequence). With 4 bases removed from V and 3 bases from J, the gap between germline ends came to 10 bases. CDR3 in DNA: TGTGCCTGGACAATAAACAGCTACAATGAGCAGTTCTTC. It translates to CAWTINSYNEQFF.

The V gene is TRBV27, the J gene TRBJ2-1, with 7 bases identical to TRBD1. Germline CDR1 and CDR2: MNHEY and SMNVEV (reference sequence). The CDR3 consists of 13 residues. V trimming: 5 bases; J trimming: 14 bases; junction bases outside the gene matches: 12. CDR3 bases: TGTGCCAGCAGTCCCACGGGACAGTCGGTGGAGTTCTTC. Its protein product is CASSPTGQSVEFF.

Here the CDR3 DNA reads TGTGCCACCAGCAGAGATCCGCCTAGCTCTGGAAACACCATATATTTT. This codes for CATSRDPPSSGNTIYF. The chain links TRBV15 to TRBJ1-3, with D unresolved. Trimming removed 0 bases at V and 0 bases at J, with 9 bases between. This CDR3 has 16 residues. Germline V gene sequence: CDR1 LNHNV, CDR2 YYDKDF (reference sequence). Drawing the rest from reference TRBV15 and TRBJ1-3, the complete variable domain is DAMVIQNPRYQVTQFGKPVTLSCSQTLNHNVMYWYQQKSSQAPKLLFHYYDKDFNNEADTPDNFQSRRPNTSFCFLDIRSPGLGDTAMYLCATSRDPPSSGNTIYFGEGSWLTVV.

The chain joins TRBV4-1 to TRBJ2-7; 10 nucleotides line up with TRBD1. V was pared by 2 bases and J by 2 bases, with 15 bases of the junction left unmatched. The CDR3 loop spans 19 amino acids. CDR1 and CDR2 (germline): MGHRA, YSYEKL. This chain's CDR3 is CASSQWEFIGTGVPYEQYF. The CDR3 DNA reads TGCGCCAGCAGCCAATGGGAGTTTATAGGGACAGGGGTCCCCTACGAGCAGTACTTC.

V usage is TRBV3-1 (or the pseudogene TRBV3-2) and J usage is TRBJ2-5; a possible D gene is TRBD2 (6 bases). The V gene lost 4 bases and the J gene lost 2 bases, with 11 bases spanning the gap. Germline V gene sequence: CDR1 LGHDT, CDR2 YNNKEL (reference sequence). This CDR3 region has 14 residues. The CDR3 sequence: CASSPLGLQETQYF. The CDR3 DNA is TGTGCCAGCAGCCCCCTAGGACTACAAGAGACCCAGTACTTC.

The chain links TRBV2 to TRBJ2-1, with 8 nucleotides matching TRBD1. The junction had 5 bases not matched to a gene; V was cut back by 6 bases and J by 4 bases. Germline V gene sequence: CDR1 SNHLY, CDR2 FYNNEI. CDR3 length: 14 amino acids. The CDR3 protein is CASRGQGGYNEQFF. CDR3 sequence (DNA): TGTGCCAGCAGAGGACAGGGTGGATACAATGAGCAGTTCTTC. Supplemented by reference TRBV2 and TRBJ2-1, the full variable domain reads EPEVTQTPSHQVTQMGQEVILRCVPISNHLYFYWYRQILGQKVEFLVSFYNNEISEKSEIFDDQFSVERPDGSNFTLKIRSTKLEDSAMYFCASRGQGGYNEQFFGPGTRLTVL.

Only a few counts were recorded for this clone. The chain carries TRBV4-3 and TRBJ2-1; the match to TRBD1 covers 8 bases. The CDR3 consists of 16 residues. Losses at the gene ends were 4 bases for V and 4 bases for J; bases not matched to a gene: 9. The germline gives CDR1 LGHNA, CDR2 YSLEER. The CDR3 DNA follows: TGCGCCAGCAGCCCAGAGACAGGGGATACTTACAATGAGCAGTTCTTC. This translates into CASSPETGDTYNEQFF.

The CDR3 coding sequence is TGCGCCAGCAGCCAAGAGGGCGTCGTTTCCTATAATTCACCCCTCCACTTT. Amino acid sequence: CASSQEGVVSYNSPLHF. The chain uses TRBV4-1 and TRBJ1-6; no clear D gene. Germline lookup yields CDR1 MGHRA and CDR2 YSYEKL. Trimming cost V 0 bases and J 1 base, with 10 bases left between them. The CDR3 has 17 amino acids.

The V call is TRBV19, the J call TRBJ1-3; D call uncertain. Germline V gives CDR1 LNHDA, CDR2 SQIVND (reference sequence). V was trimmed by 9 bases and J by 0 bases, leaving 18 bases between them. This CDR3 spans 16 amino acids. In DNA form, the CDR3 reads TGTGCCAGCGATCCCGATCCGGGAACCTCTGGAAACACCATATATTTT. It encodes CASDPDPGTSGNTIYF.

The rearrangement uses TRBV10-2 and TRBJ2-4; 11 nucleotides agree with TRBD1. V was clipped by 7 bases and J by 5 bases; unmatched bases: 7. Looked up from germline, CDR1 is WSHSY and CDR2 is SAAADI. The CDR3 sequence is 15 residues long. DNA of the CDR3: TGCGCCAGCACTGGGACAGGGGGAATGGAAAACATTCAGTACTTC. It is translated as CASTGTGGMENIQYF.

J is TRBJ2-3 and V is TRBV3-1 (or the pseudogene TRBV3-2), with 11 bases aligning to TRBD2. The CDR3 runs 18 residues. V was clipped by 3 bases and J by 2 bases; unmatched bases: 10. The germline V gene encodes CDR1 LGHDT and CDR2 YNNKEL (reference sequence). Here the CDR3 reads CASSHTTGTSGFTDTQYF. The CDR3 coding sequence is TGTGCCAGCAGCCATACCACCGGGACTAGCGGTTTCACAGATACGCAGTATTTT.

The chain has TRBV5-4 and TRBJ1-1; the D gene is possibly TRBD1 (5 bases). The ends were cut back, 0 bases at V and 6 bases at J, with 12 bases in the middle. The CDR3 is 14 residues long. Germline loops: CDR1 SGHNT, CDR2 YYREEE (reference sequence). The CDR3 loop is CASSLGGKGAEAFF. CDR3 sequence (DNA): TGTGCCAGCAGCTTGGGAGGTAAAGGGGCTGAAGCTTTCTTT.

The chain has TRBV7-6 and TRBJ2-5, with a tentative D call TRBD2 (7 bases). Germline V lookup: CDR1 SGHVS, CDR2 FNYEAQ. The CDR3 is 14 residues long. Trimming took 0 bases from V and 3 from J, leaving 8 bases between them. The CDR3 DNA reads as TGTGCCAGCAGCTTAGCAGGGGGGGAAGAGACCCAGTACTTC. It encodes CASSLAGGEETQYF.

The V call is TRBV5-4, the J call TRBJ2-1, with 7 bases matching TRBD2. V was pared by 4 bases and J by 8 bases, with 12 bases of the junction left unmatched. The germline gives CDR1 SGHNT, CDR2 YYREEE (reference sequence). There are 15 residues in the CDR3. The CDR3 reads CASSLETSSPDEQFF. The CDR3 DNA reads as TGTGCCAGCAGCCTAGAGACTAGCTCGCCCGATGAGCAGTTCTTC.

The V and J genes are TRBV30 and TRBJ2-7; D might be TRBD1 (6 bases). The CDR3 loop spans 14 amino acids. Trimming stripped 2 bases from V and 3 bases from J, with 14 bases between. Germline values: CDR1 GTSNPN, CDR2 SVGIG (reference sequence). DNA for the CDR3: TGTGCCTGGAGTCGCGACAGGTTGGGCTACGAGCAGTACTTC. As protein: CAWSRDRLGYEQYF.

The chain joins TRBV5-4 to TRBJ2-7; D remains unclear. Germline loops: CDR1 SGHNT, CDR2 YYREEE (reference sequence). V gave up 1 base and J gave up 3 bases, with 14 bases separating them. The CDR3 consists of 15 residues. CDR3 bases: TGTGCCAGCAGCTTGTATAGCTCCAGTAGCTACGAGCAGTACTTC. Translation gives CASSLYSSSSYEQYF. Based on the CDR3 plus reference TRBV5-4 and TRBJ2-7, the full variable domain is ETGVTQSPTHLIKTRGQQVTLRCSSQSGHNTVSWYQQALGQGPQFIFQYYREEENGRGNFPPRFSGLQFPNYSSELNVNALELDDSALYLCASSLYSSSSYEQYFGPGTRLTVT.

The chain joins TRBV29-1 to TRBJ1-2; 8 bases align to TRBD1. This CDR3 has 13 residues. Germline lookup yields CDR1 SQVTM and CDR2 ANQGSEA. The V gene end was trimmed by 3 bases and the J gene end by 5 bases; junction bases not matched to a gene: 5. In DNA form, the CDR3 reads TGCAGCGTTGATCGCAGGGGGCTGTATGGCTACACCTTC. Protein: CSVDRRGLYGYTF. Together with reference TRBV29-1 and TRBJ1-2, the CDR3 gives the full variable domain: SAVISQKPSRDICQRGTSLTIQCQVDSQVTMMFWYRQQPGQSLTLIATANQGSEATYESGFVIDKFPISRPNLTFSTLTVSNMSPEDSSIYLCSVDRRGLYGYTFGSGTRLTVV.

The CDR3 coding sequence is TGTGCCTGGAGTGTAGGGGGAGAAGAGACCCAGTACTTC. Residues: CAWSVGGEETQYF. The chain recombines TRBV30 with TRBJ2-5; tentative D call: TRBD1 (6 bases). Trimming removed 0 bases from V and 3 bases from J, with 8 bases in between. This CDR3 has 13 residues. The germline gives CDR1 GTSNPN, CDR2 SVGIG (reference sequence). The variable domain in full, with the rest retrieved from reference TRBV30 and TRBJ2-5, is SQTIHQWPATLVQPVGSPLSLECTVEGTSNPNLYWYRQAAGRGLQLLFYSVGIGQISSEVPQNLSASRPQDRQFILSSKKLLLSDSGFYLCAWSVGGEETQYFGPGTRLLVL.